In its sample, the clone carrying this T cell receptor (beta chain) was seen a few times. Its antigen is undetermined. With 5 bases clipped from V and 2 bases from J, the junction kept 15 bases outside the gene matches. CDR3 length: 17 residues. From germline, CDR1 is DFQATT and CDR2 SNEGSKA (reference sequence). The sample comes from a study of T-cell memory formation after mild COVID-19. Across the study: TCR clustering was largely donor specific. Study results and caveats: Pre-infection memory already had some responding clones, implying cross-reactive memory joined. CD4/CD8 balance held among clones contracting day 15 to 85, and later expanders leaned CD4+. Clones which contracted sat mainly in CM and EM if CD4+, and in EMRA if CD8+.

TCRdb re-analysed the 5' RACE reads in MiXCR, keeping a single row per CDR3 protein. The sample includes around 530,000 distinct CDR3 sequences, less than 25% of them seen just once. Sample: PBMCs or a T cell subset sorted from them (not recorded which). The rearrangement links TRBV20-1 to TRBJ2-5, with 9 bases lining up with TRBD2. The sequence came from an adult woman who had mild COVID-19 (a few samples of this study predate the infection). Cell type and time point are not known. The CDR3 DNA is TGCAGTGCTTCCCAAGGGGAAACTAGCGGGTATCAAGAGACCCAGTACTTC. As protein: CSASQGETSGYQETQYF.